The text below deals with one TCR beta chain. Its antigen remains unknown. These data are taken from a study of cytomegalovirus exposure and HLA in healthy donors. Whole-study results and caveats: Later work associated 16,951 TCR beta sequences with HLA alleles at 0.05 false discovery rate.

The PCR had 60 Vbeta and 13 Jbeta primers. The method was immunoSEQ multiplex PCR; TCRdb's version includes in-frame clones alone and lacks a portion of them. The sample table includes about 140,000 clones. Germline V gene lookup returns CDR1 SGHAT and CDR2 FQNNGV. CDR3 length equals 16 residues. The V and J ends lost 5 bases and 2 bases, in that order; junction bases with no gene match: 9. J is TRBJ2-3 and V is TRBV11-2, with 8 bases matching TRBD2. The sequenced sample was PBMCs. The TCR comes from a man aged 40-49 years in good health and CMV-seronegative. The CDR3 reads CASSHGLAGSTDTQYF. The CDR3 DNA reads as TGTGCCAGCAGCCATGGACTAGCTGGCTCCACAGATACGCAGTATTTT.